This T cell receptor (beta chain) was captured by sequencing in a study of blood T cell repertoires in COVID-19. Looking at the study overall: Sites across the United States, Italy and Spain contributed samples from acute and convalescent COVID-19. Sample material is recorded as cDNA or gDNA derived from T cells, B-cell-depleted T cells, or PBMCs.

Under the authors' procedure: The authors estimated nucleated cell counts from reference gene primer amplification. Produced via immunoSEQ multiplex PCR; TCRdb's table is partial and in-frame only. The DNA gave D and trimming, while V, J and clone size come from that table. The data show about 230,000 clones, with 81% seen just once and about 8% held by the top ten. V was pared by 5 bases and J by 1 base, with 12 bases between. Germline V gene sequence: CDR1 MNHEY, CDR2 SVGAGI. There are 15 residues in the CDR3. A few counts support this clone. The material sequenced was peripheral blood. The sequence was collected from a woman older than 75 with acute or convalescent COVID-19. J is TRBJ1-3 and V is TRBV6-5; D gene uncertain. The CDR3 loop reads CASSTPPQSGNTIYF. The CDR3 DNA reads TGTGCCAGCAGTACCCCGCCACAATCTGGAAACACCATATATTTT.